The 28 T cell receptor beta chains in this list originate from one sample, sequenced in a study of beta chain features in type 1 diabetes. What was sequenced were expressed TCRB transcripts, since all of the isolated RNA had been reverse transcribed. Method: immunoSEQ multiplex PCR; TCRdb's copy keeps in-frame clones and lacks some. Of about 450,000 clones listed, 10% to 12% are singletons. Material: naive CD4+ T cells from blood. The receptors stem from a woman aged 18-30 years in good health.

J is TRBJ2-2 and V is TRBV19; a possible D gene is TRBD2 (5 bases). CDR1 and CDR2 (germline): LNHDA, SQIVND (reference sequence). Trimming took 7 bases from V and 6 from J, leaving 9 bases between them. There are 12 residues in the CDR3. CDR3 coding DNA: TGTGCCAGTACTGAGAGGGCCGGGGAGCTGTTTTTT. Translation: CASTERAGELFF.

The CDR3 is CASSIGQGLEQFF. Written as DNA, the CDR3 is TGTGCCAGTAGTATTGGACAGGGACTAGAGCAGTTCTTC. J is TRBJ2-1 and V is TRBV19, with TRBD1 as a possible D gene (8 bases). Trimming took off 3 bases at V and 10 bases at J, with 13 bases between the two ends. The CDR3 is made up of 13 amino acids. Germline CDR1 is LNHDA and CDR2 is SQIVND (reference sequence).

The chain carries TRBV2 and TRBJ1-1; perhaps TRBD1 as D (5 bases). V was shortened by 10 bases and J by 0 bases, with 12 bases between the two germline ends. The CDR3 length is 13 residues. The V gene's germline CDR1 is SNHLY and CDR2 FYNNEI. CDR3 region: CATREHLNTEAFF. Written as DNA, the CDR3 is TGTGCCACCAGGGAGCACTTGAACACTGAAGCTTTCTTT.

This clone has at least ten counts. The chain has TRBV30 and TRBJ1-2; D possibly corresponds to TRBD1 (5 bases). Germline V gene sequence: CDR1 GTSNPN, CDR2 SVGIG (reference sequence). V gave up 2 bases and J gave up 1 base, with 14 bases separating them. This CDR3 region has 15 residues. The CDR3 spells CAWSLNPGSNYGYTF. CDR3 bases: TGTGCCTGGAGTCTCAACCCAGGGAGTAACTATGGCTACACCTTC.

There are a few counts of this clone. Other DNA sequences in the same sample also yield this CDR3. The rearrangement uses TRBV25-1 and TRBJ2-1; D remains ambiguous. The CDR3 has 14 amino acids. Trimming shortened V by 2 bases and J by 0 bases, and 5 bases separated the two germline ends. CDR1 is MGHDK, CDR2 SYGVNS, per germline. The CDR3 bases are TGTGCCAGCAGTGAACCCAGCTCCTACAATGAGCAGTTCTTC. This translates into CASSEPSSYNEQFF.

V usage is TRBV15 and J usage is TRBJ1-2; D is perhaps TRBD1 (5 bases). CDR3 length equals 13 residues. Germline V gene sequence: CDR1 LNHNV, CDR2 YYDKDF (reference sequence). V lost 1 base to trimming and J lost 2 bases, with 5 bases between them. CDR3 residues: CATSRAGNYGYTF. CDR3 bases: TGTGCCACCAGCAGAGCAGGGAACTATGGCTACACCTTC. Combining the CDR3 with reference TRBV15 and TRBJ1-2 gives the whole variable domain DAMVIQNPRYQVTQFGKPVTLSCSQTLNHNVMYWYQQKSSQAPKLLFHYYDKDFNNEADTPDNFQSRRPNTSFCFLDIRSPGLGDTAMYLCATSRAGNYGYTFGSGTRLTVV.

The V gene is TRBV7-8, the J gene TRBJ2-3, with 10 bases identical to TRBD1. There are 16 residues in the CDR3. The germline V gene has CDR1 SGHVS and CDR2 FQNEAQ. Trimming took 6 bases from V and 4 from J; bases not matched to a gene: 10. CDR3 sequence: CASSFRDRGIPDTQYF. Here the CDR3 DNA reads TGTGCCAGCAGTTTCCGGGACAGGGGTATCCCAGATACGCAGTATTTT.

This chain joins TRBV5-1 and TRBJ1-1; no clear D. The CDR3 is made up of 13 amino acids. The germline gives CDR1 SGHRS, CDR2 YFSETQ. Trimming left V 2 bases short and J 2 bases short, with 7 bases between. The CDR3 here is CASSFRANTEAFF. The CDR3 nucleotides are TGCGCCAGCAGCTTCCGAGCTAACACTGAAGCTTTCTTT.

This clone was detected a few times. Within the sample, other DNA sequences also encode this same CDR3. The chain is built from TRBV29-1 and TRBJ2-5; TRBD2 agrees at 8 bases. The CDR3 extends over 12 amino acids. The V segment lost 4 bases and the J segment 5 bases; nucleotides outside the gene matches: 3. The germline CDR1 and CDR2 sequences are SQVTM and ANQGSEA. CDR3 sequence (DNA): TGCAGCGTTGTCGGGGGGGCCGAGACCCAGTACTTC. Encoded protein: CSVVGGAETQYF.

Only a few counts were recorded for this clone. The rearrangement uses TRBV9 and TRBJ2-1, with 8 bases identical to TRBD2. After removal of 0 bases from V and 9 bases from J, the junction contained 5 bases not matched to a gene. This CDR3 has 14 residues. Germline V gene data show CDR1 as SGDLS and CDR2 as YYNGEE. CDR3 amino acids: CASSVGPAGVEQFF. As DNA, the CDR3 is TGTGCCAGCAGCGTAGGCCCAGCGGGAGTTGAGCAGTTCTTC.

The gene calls are TRBV2 and TRBJ2-3; TRBD2 is a possible D gene (5 bases). From germline, CDR1 is SNHLY and CDR2 FYNNEI. The CDR3 runs 15 residues. With 4 bases removed from V and 0 bases from J, the gap between germline ends came to 11 bases. CDR3 coding DNA: TGTGCCAGCAGTGTCAGGACTGGTAGCACAGATACGCAGTATTTT. It is translated as CASSVRTGSTDTQYF.

V gene TRBV7-7 combines with J gene TRBJ2-2, with 9 bases lining up with TRBD1. Germline V gene data show CDR1 as SSHAT and CDR2 as FNYEAQ (reference sequence). Trimming cost V 0 bases and J 12 bases; bases outside gene matches: 5. The length of the CDR3 is 14 residues. The CDR3 loop reads CASSLARTGAKLFF. The CDR3 region has the DNA TGTGCCAGCAGCTTAGCGCGGACAGGGGCGAAGCTGTTTTTT.

The chain combines TRBV12-5 with TRBJ2-3; no firm D call. Germline loops: CDR1 LGHNT, CDR2 FRNRAP. This CDR3 is 11 amino acids long. V was cut by 4 bases and J by 7 bases, with 6 bases left in between. CDR3 DNA sequence: TGTGCTAGTGGTTGGACGTATACGCAGTATTTT. This gives the protein CASGWTYTQYF. Variable domain in full (rest from reference TRBV12-5 and TRBJ2-3): DARVTQTPRHKVTEMGQEVTMRCQPILGHNTVFWYRQTMMQGLELLAYFRNRAPLDDSGMPKDRFSAEMPDATLATLKIQPSEPRDSAVYFCASGWTYTQYFGPGTRLTVL.

J is TRBJ1-5 and V is TRBV2; D call uncertain. Germline V gene lookup returns CDR1 SNHLY and CDR2 FYNNEI. V lost 8 bases, J lost 3 bases, and 8 bases lay in between. There are 12 residues in the CDR3. Here the CDR3 reads CASQDHNQPQHF. The CDR3 nucleotides are TGTGCCAGCCAAGATCACAATCAGCCCCAGCATTTT.

This clone occurred a few times. CDR3 amino acids: CASSFEGASHNEQFF. The CDR3 region has the DNA TGTGCCAGCAGCTTCGAGGGGGCGTCTCACAATGAGCAGTTCTTC. V usage is TRBV7-9 and J usage is TRBJ2-1; 7 nucleotides match TRBD1. The CDR3 contains 15 residues. V was pared by 3 bases and J by 5 bases, with 7 bases of the junction left unmatched. CDR1 SEHNR and CDR2 FQNEAQ come from the germline V gene (reference sequence).

The chain employs TRBV6-6 and TRBJ2-1; 8 bases align to TRBD2. CDR1 MNHNY and CDR2 SVGAGI come from the germline V gene (reference sequence). V lost 6 bases, J lost 7 bases, and 2 bases stayed unmatched. The CDR3 runs 12 residues. The CDR3 here is CASRPGGNEQFF. CDR3 sequence (DNA): TGTGCCAGCAGACCGGGGGGGAATGAGCAGTTCTTC.

This clone occurred a few times. This sequence joins TRBV29-1 and TRBJ1-1; 9 bases are shared with TRBD1. Germline V gene data show CDR1 as SQVTM and CDR2 as ANQGSEA. This CDR3 comprises 13 residues. V shed 6 bases and J 3 bases; nucleotides not matched to a gene: 5. The CDR3 coding sequence is TGCAGCGTGGCAGACAGGGGGGACACTGAAGCTTTCTTT. Its protein product is CSVADRGDTEAFF. The variable domain in full, with the rest retrieved from reference TRBV29-1 and TRBJ1-1, is SAVISQKPSRDICQRGTSLTIQCQVDSQVTMMFWYRQQPGQSLTLIATANQGSEATYESGFVIDKFPISRPNLTFSTLTVSNMSPEDSSIYLCSVADRGDTEAFFGQGTRLTVV.

The table lists this clone with a count of one. The chain carries TRBV20-1 and TRBJ2-7; a weak D match, TRBD1 (5 bases). The V gene lost 5 bases and the J gene lost 6 bases, with 11 bases spanning the gap. The CDR3 loop spans 11 amino acids. Germline V CDR1 and CDR2: DFQATT, SNEGSKA (reference sequence). The DNA for the CDR3 is TGCAGTGCTCGCTCAGGGCTCGAGCAGTACTTC. This sequence encodes CSARSGLEQYF.

V is TRBV15 and J is TRBJ2-3; the match to TRBD2 covers 8 bases. This CDR3 is built from 16 residues. Trimming removed 7 bases from V and 0 bases from J; junction bases left unmatched: 9. Germline values: CDR1 LNHNV, CDR2 YYDKDF (reference sequence). The CDR3 is CATTLIERGSTDTQYF. DNA of the CDR3: TGTGCCACCACCTTGATTGAGCGGGGGAGCACAGATACGCAGTATTTT. Full variable domain (missing parts from reference TRBV15 and TRBJ2-3): DAMVIQNPRYQVTQFGKPVTLSCSQTLNHNVMYWYQQKSSQAPKLLFHYYDKDFNNEADTPDNFQSRRPNTSFCFLDIRSPGLGDTAMYLCATTLIERGSTDTQYFGPGTRLTVL.

Many counts were recorded for this clone. The chain employs TRBV29-1 and TRBJ1-1, with no clear D. Trimming removed 4 bases at V and 9 bases at J, with 18 bases between. The germline V gene has CDR1 SQVTM and CDR2 ANQGSEA. This CDR3 is built from 13 residues. The CDR3 DNA is TGCAGCGTTGCGTACTCCTCTGCGCAGAAAGCTTTCTTT. Protein product: CSVAYSSAQKAFF.

There are a few counts of this clone. This chain uses TRBV7-2 with TRBJ2-3; 7 bases map to TRBD2. The J segment lost 6 bases and the V segment lost 6 bases, leaving 12 bases of the junction unmatched. This CDR3 region has 15 residues. The germline V gene encodes CDR1 SGHTA and CDR2 FQGNSA. CDR3 protein: CASRDGTTRGDTQYF. The CDR3 nucleotides are TGTGCCAGCAGGGATGGGACTACCCGAGGGGATACGCAGTATTTT.

The rearrangement links TRBV7-9 to TRBJ2-3; possibly TRBD2 for D (5 bases). Trimming took 5 bases from V and 0 from J, leaving 15 bases between them. The CDR3 totals 16 residues. CDR1 and CDR2 from the germline V gene are SEHNR and FQNEAQ (reference sequence). CDR3 sequence (DNA): TGTGCCAGCAGCCGCCTCACGGGATCTAGCACAGATACGCAGTATTTT. The encoded protein is CASSRLTGSSTDTQYF.

As DNA, the CDR3 is TGTGCCAGCAGCTTCGGGCCCATTTCGAGGAATGAGCAGTTCTTC. The encoded protein is CASSFGPISRNEQFF. This chain joins TRBV7-8 and TRBJ2-1; D unclear. V was cut by 3 bases and J by 7 bases, with 16 bases left in between. CDR1 SGHVS and CDR2 FQNEAQ come from the germline V gene. The CDR3 loop spans 15 amino acids.

The chain combines TRBV19 with TRBJ1-5, with 11 bases that match TRBD1. The CDR3 extends over 14 amino acids. V lost 6 bases, J lost 8 bases, and 6 bases stayed unmatched. Germline values: CDR1 LNHDA, CDR2 SQIVND (reference sequence). For the CDR3, the DNA is TGTGCCAGTAGCACGGACAGGGGGCCGGAGCCCCAGCATTTT. Its translation is CASSTDRGPEPQHF.

The DNA of the CDR3 is TGTGCCAGCTCCCTCCGGGAGTATTTT. This sequence encodes CASSLREYF. The chain combines TRBV7-9 with TRBJ2-3, with no clear D. CDR1 is SEHNR and CDR2 is FQNEAQ in the germline V gene (reference sequence). Trimming cost V 8 bases and J 13 bases, with 10 bases left between them. This CDR3 has 9 residues. Complete variable domain (other parts from reference TRBV7-9 and TRBJ2-3): DTGVSQNPRHKITKRGQNVTFRCDPISEHNRLYWYRQTLGQGPEFLTYFQNEAQLEKSRLLSDRFSAERPKGSFSTLEIQRTEQGDSAMYLCASSLREYFGPGTRLTVL.

This clone has just a few counts. This chain links TRBV7-3 with TRBJ2-3; tentative D call: TRBD2 (5 bases). The CDR3 length is 14 residues. With 0 bases removed from V and 3 bases from J, the gap between germline ends came to 7 bases. Germline loops: CDR1 SGHTA, CDR2 FQGTGA. CDR3 residues: CASSLTSVTDTQYF. The CDR3 DNA is TGTGCCAGCAGCTTAACTAGCGTAACAGATACGCAGTATTTT. Variable domain in full (rest from reference TRBV7-3 and TRBJ2-3): GAGVSQTPSNKVTEKGKYVELRCDPISGHTALYWYRQSLGQGPEFLIYFQGTGAADDSGLPNDRFFAVRPEGSVSTLKIQRTERGDSAVYLCASSLTSVTDTQYFGPGTRLTVL.

V gene TRBV4-2 combines with J gene TRBJ1-4; D is uncertain. V was cut by 5 bases and J by 2 bases, with 12 bases left in between. The CDR3 loop spans 15 amino acids. Per germline, CDR1 LGHNA and CDR2 YNFKEQ. CDR3 amino acids: CASSGPWQTNEKLFF. The CDR3, as DNA: TGTGCCAGCAGCGGTCCTTGGCAGACTAATGAAAAACTGTTTTTT.

The V gene is TRBV7-3, the J gene TRBJ2-5, with 9 bases aligning to TRBD1. With V trimmed by 2 bases and J by 6 bases, 7 bases remained unmatched. Germline CDR1 reads SGHTA; CDR2 reads FQGTGA. This CDR3 has 15 residues. The CDR3 protein is CASSLGGQGSKTQYF. For the CDR3, the DNA is TGTGCCAGCAGCTTAGGAGGACAGGGGAGTAAGACCCAGTACTTC.